This TCR beta chain is drawn from a study of blood T cell repertoires in COVID-19. The wider study: COVID-19 samples collected from the United States, Italy and Spain covered acute and convalescent phases. T cells, B-cell-depleted T cells, or PBMCs provided the cDNA or gDNA that served as material.

With 5 bases removed from V and 7 bases from J, the gap between germline ends came to 21 bases. Germline loops: CDR1 SGHRS, CDR2 YFSETQ. The CDR3 totals 15 residues. During active infection, Seattle patients enrolled and were then monitored through disease. Original handling: Amplification of reference gene primers was used by the study to estimate nucleated cell counts. TCRdb's table, derived via immunoSEQ multiplex PCR, lists solely in-frame clones and lacks some. V and J calls and clone size are copied from that table; D and trimming were computed from the DNA. The repertoire has roughly 200,000 clones, 70% to 80% of them found once; the top ten carry under 7%. This clone appeared once.

The receptor was isolated from a woman aged 40-49 years with COVID-19, enrolled during active disease. Source material: peripheral blood. The gene calls are TRBV5-1 and TRBJ1-2; no clear D. CDR3 sequence reads: CASRGSEGLMSGYTF. Written as DNA, the CDR3 is TGCGCCAGCAGAGGGTCTGAGGGTTTGATGAGTGGCTACACCTTC.